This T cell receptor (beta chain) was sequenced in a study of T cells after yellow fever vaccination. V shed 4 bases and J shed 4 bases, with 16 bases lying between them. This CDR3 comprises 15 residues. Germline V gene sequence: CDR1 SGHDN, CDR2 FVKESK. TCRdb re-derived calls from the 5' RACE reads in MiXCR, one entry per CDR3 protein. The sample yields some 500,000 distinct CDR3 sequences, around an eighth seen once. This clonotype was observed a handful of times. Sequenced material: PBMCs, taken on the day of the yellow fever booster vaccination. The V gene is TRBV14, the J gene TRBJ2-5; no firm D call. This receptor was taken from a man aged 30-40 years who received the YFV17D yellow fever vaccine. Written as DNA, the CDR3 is TGTGCCAGCAGCCTAGAAAGAAACGAGGCAGAGACCCAGTACTTC. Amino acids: CASSLERNEAETQYF.